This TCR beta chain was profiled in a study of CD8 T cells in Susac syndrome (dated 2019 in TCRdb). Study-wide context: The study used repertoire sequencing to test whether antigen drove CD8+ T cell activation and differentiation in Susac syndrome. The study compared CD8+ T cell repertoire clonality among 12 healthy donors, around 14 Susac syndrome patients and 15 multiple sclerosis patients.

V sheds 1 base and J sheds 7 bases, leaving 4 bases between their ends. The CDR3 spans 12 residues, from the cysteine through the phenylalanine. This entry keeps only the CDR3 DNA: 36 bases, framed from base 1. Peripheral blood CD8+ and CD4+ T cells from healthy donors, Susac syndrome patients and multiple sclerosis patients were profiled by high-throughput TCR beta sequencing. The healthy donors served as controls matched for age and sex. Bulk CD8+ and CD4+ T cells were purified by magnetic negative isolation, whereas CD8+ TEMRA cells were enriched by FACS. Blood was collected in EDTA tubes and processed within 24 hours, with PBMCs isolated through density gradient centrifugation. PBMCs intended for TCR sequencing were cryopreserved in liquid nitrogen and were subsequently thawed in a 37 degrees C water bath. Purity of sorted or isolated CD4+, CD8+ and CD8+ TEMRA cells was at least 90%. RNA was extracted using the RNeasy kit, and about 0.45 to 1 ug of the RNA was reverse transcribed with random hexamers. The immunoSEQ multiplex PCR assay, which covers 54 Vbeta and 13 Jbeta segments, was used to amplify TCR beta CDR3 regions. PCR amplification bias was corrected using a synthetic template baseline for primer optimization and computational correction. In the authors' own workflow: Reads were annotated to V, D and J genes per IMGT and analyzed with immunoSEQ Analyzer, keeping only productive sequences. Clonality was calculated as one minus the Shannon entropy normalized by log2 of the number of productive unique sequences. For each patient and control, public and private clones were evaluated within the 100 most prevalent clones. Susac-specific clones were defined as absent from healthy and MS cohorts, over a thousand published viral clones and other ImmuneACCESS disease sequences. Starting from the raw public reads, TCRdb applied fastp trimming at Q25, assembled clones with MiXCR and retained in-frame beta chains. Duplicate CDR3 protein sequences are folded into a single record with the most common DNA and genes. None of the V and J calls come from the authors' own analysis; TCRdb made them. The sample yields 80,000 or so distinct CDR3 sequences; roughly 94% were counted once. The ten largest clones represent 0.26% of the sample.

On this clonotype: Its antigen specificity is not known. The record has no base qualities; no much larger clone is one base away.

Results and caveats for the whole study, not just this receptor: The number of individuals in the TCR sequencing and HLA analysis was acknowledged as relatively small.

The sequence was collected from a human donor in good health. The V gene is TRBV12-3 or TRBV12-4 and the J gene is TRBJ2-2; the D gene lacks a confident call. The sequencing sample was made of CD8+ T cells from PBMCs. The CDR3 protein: CASSLVIGELFF. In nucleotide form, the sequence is TGTGCCAGCAGTTTAGTCATCGGGGAGCTGTTTTTT.